These 16 T cell receptor beta chains share one sample of origin, sequenced in a study of T cell repertoires in cytomegalovirus infection. TCRdb processed the reads anew with MiXCR; each CDR3 protein has one entry. The sample includes 680,000 or so distinct CDR3 sequences, 35% of them seen just once. The sequenced material came from PBMCs. Source of these receptors: a human donor in good health (CMV status not recorded). Some clones in this sample may be carry-over from other donors' samples.

This chain joins TRBV19 and TRBJ1-6, with 8 positions matching TRBD1. The germline CDR1 and CDR2 sequences are LNHDA and SQIVND (reference sequence). The CDR3 totals 14 residues. Trimming at V came to 4 bases and at J to 7 bases, leaving 3 bases not matched to a gene. CDR3 nucleotides: TGTGCCAGTAGTACGGGACAGGAGAATTCACCCCTCCACTTT. This codes for CASSTGQENSPLHF.

This chain joins TRBV5-1 and TRBJ1-1; D might be TRBD1 (5 bases). The CDR3 totals 14 residues. V was cut by 3 bases and J by 3 bases, with 12 bases left in between. In germline, CDR1 is SGHRS, CDR2 YFSETQ. This chain's CDR3 is CASSSTRGDTEAFF. In DNA form, the CDR3 reads TGCGCCAGCAGCTCGACCCGAGGGGACACTGAAGCTTTCTTT.

The chain couples TRBV12-3 or TRBV12-4 to TRBJ1-1; no firm D call. CDR3 length: 13 residues. Trimming took off 1 base at V and 6 bases at J, with 9 bases between the two ends. CDR3: CASSLVPGAEAFF. Written as DNA, the CDR3 is TGTGCCAGCAGTTTAGTGCCGGGCGCTGAAGCTTTCTTT.

The chain has TRBV7-9 and TRBJ2-3, with 9 nucleotides matching TRBD1. Germline loops: CDR1 SEHNR, CDR2 FQNEAQ (reference sequence). Trimming removed 0 bases from V and 2 bases from J; junction bases left unmatched: 6. The CDR3 length is 17 residues. The CDR3 DNA is TGTGCCAGCAGCTTAGCGTTACAGGGGGCCCACACAGATACGCAGTATTTT. Its translation is CASSLALQGAHTDTQYF.

V is TRBV7-9 and J is TRBJ2-3, with 10 nucleotides matching TRBD1. V shed 4 bases, J shed 4 bases, and the junction held 5 bases outside the gene matches. The CDR3 totals 15 residues. Germline CDR1 and CDR2: SEHNR and FQNEAQ (reference sequence). The CDR3 region is CASSYGTGVPDTQYF. The DNA of the CDR3 is TGTGCCAGCAGCTACGGGACAGGGGTTCCAGATACGCAGTATTTT.

The rearrangement uses TRBV27 and TRBJ1-1; no definite D call. Germline CDR1 and CDR2: MNHEY and SMNVEV (reference sequence). Trimming took 2 bases from V and 1 from J, leaving 14 bases between them. CDR3 length equals 16 residues. CDR3 residues: CASSLRPSSTNTEAFF. As DNA, the CDR3 is TGTGCCAGCAGTTTAAGGCCCTCGAGTACGAACACTGAAGCTTTCTTT.

The V call is TRBV2, the J call TRBJ2-5, with D maybe TRBD1 (6 bases). Germline V gene lookup returns CDR1 SNHLY and CDR2 FYNNEI. CDR3 length equals 16 residues. With 3 bases removed from V and 2 bases from J, the gap between germline ends came to 16 bases. The CDR3 DNA reads as TGTGCCAGCAGTGACAACCCGGGACAAGAACAAGAGACCCAGTACTTC. Its translation is CASSDNPGQEQETQYF.

In this sample, this clonotype turned up many times. The rearrangement joins TRBV29-1 to TRBJ1-2; 8 bases are a match to TRBD1. Unmatched junction bases numbered 7, after V lost 6 bases and J lost 7 bases. The germline V gene has CDR1 SQVTM and CDR2 ANQGSEA. The CDR3 consists of 12 residues. CDR3 bases: TGCAGCGTCGAGGACAGGGAACGTGGCTACACCTTC. Translated: CSVEDRERGYTF.

The J gene is TRBJ1-6, the V gene TRBV10-3; the D is unclear. V was clipped by 4 bases and J by 13 bases, with 8 bases between them. Germline V gene sequence: CDR1 ENHRY, CDR2 SYGVKD. This CDR3 region has 11 residues. The CDR3 sequence: CAISAGGPLHF. CDR3 bases: TGTGCCATCAGTGCGGGCGGTCCCCTCCACTTT.

This clonotype was detected a few times. The chain recombines TRBV10-3 with TRBJ2-3; 12 bases agree with TRBD1. The CDR3 has 19 residues. CDR1 is ENHRY, CDR2 SYGVKD, per germline. V shed 4 bases, J shed 1 base, and the junction held 12 bases outside the gene matches. The CDR3 loop reads CAISVGRGTGGSGTDTQYF. For the CDR3, the DNA is TGTGCCATCAGTGTCGGCCGGGGGACAGGGGGCTCGGGCACAGATACGCAGTATTTT.

A note on this clonotype: A much larger clone lies one base from this, so it may be a read error. This sequence joins TRBV7-2 and TRBJ1-2; D ambiguous. Germline CDR1 SGHTA, CDR2 FQGNSA. CDR3 length equals 14 residues. The CDR3, as DNA: TGTGGCAGCAGCTTAGAGGGAGGGCTCGGTGGCTACACCTTC. It codes for CGSSLEGGLGGYTF.

Only a few counts were recorded for this clonotype. The chain joins TRBV10-3 to TRBJ1-1; 7 bases align to TRBD1. V lost 1 base to trimming and J lost 7 bases; unmatched junction nucleotides: 15. This CDR3 spans 17 amino acids. The V gene's germline CDR1 is ENHRY and CDR2 SYGVKD. In DNA, the CDR3 is TGTGCCATCAGTGAGTTCTACACGGGACAGATAAGAGATGAAGCTTTCTTT. Encoded protein: CAISEFYTGQIRDEAFF.

In regard to this clonotype: Just one base apart from a much larger clone, this may be a read error. CDR3 in amino acids: CASSFFAGEQVF. The CDR3 coding sequence is TGTGCCAGCAGTTTCTTCGCAGGAGAGCAGGTCTTC. The chain employs TRBV12-3 or TRBV12-4 and TRBJ2-1; D not resolved. The CDR3 runs to 12 residues.

This clonotype showed up just a few times. J is TRBJ1-3 and V is TRBV7-6; no firm D call. The CDR3 length is 17 residues. V dropped 1 base and J dropped 2 bases, with 15 bases sitting between them. From germline, CDR1 is SGHVS and CDR2 FNYEAQ. Here the CDR3 reads CASSLVSNGGPGNTIYF. Written as DNA, the CDR3 is TGTGCCAGCAGCTTAGTCTCGAACGGCGGGCCTGGAAACACCATATATTTT. Full variable domain (remainder filled in from reference TRBV7-6 and TRBJ1-3): GAGVSQSPRYKVTKRGQDVALRCDPISGHVSLYWYRQALGQGPEFLTYFNYEAQQDKSGLPNDRFSAERPEGSISTLTIQRTEQRDSAMYRCASSLVSNGGPGNTIYFGEGSWLTVV.

The chain combines TRBV28 with TRBJ1-5; D may be TRBD1 (5 bases). CDR1 and CDR2 from the germline V gene are MDHEN and SYDVKM. Trimming cost V 7 bases and J 7 bases, with 11 bases left between them. The CDR3 is 12 residues long. CDR3 sequence: CASTIQGQPQHF. CDR3 coding DNA: TGTGCCAGCACCATTCAGGGACAGCCCCAGCATTTT. Drawing the rest from reference TRBV28 and TRBJ1-5, the complete variable domain is DVKVTQSSRYLVKRTGEKVFLECVQDMDHENMFWYRQDPGLGLRLIYFSYDVKMKEKGDIPEGYSVSREKKERFSLILESASTNQTSMYLCASTIQGQPQHFGDGTRLSIL.

This chain links TRBV7-3 with TRBJ1-2; D unresolved. Germline CDR1 and CDR2: SGHTA and FQGTGA. The CDR3 covers 13 residues. V was pared by 5 bases and J by 7 bases, with 14 bases between. The DNA of the CDR3 is TGTGCCAGCAGCGTCGACCGGGTGTCTGGCTACACCTTC. Its translation: CASSVDRVSGYTF.